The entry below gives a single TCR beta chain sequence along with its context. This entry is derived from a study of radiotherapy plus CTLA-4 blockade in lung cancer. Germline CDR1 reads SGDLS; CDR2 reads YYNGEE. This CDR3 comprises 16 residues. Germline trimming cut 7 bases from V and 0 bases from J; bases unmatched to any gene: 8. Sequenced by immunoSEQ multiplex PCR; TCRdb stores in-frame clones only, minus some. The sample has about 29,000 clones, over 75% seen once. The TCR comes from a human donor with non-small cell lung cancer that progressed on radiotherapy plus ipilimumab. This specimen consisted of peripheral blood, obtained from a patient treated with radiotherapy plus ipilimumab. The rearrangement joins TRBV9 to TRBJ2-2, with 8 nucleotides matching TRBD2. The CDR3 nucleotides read TGTGCCAGCGGGCGGGGGGTTGGGACGAACACCGGGGAGCTGTTTTTT. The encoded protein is CASGRGVGTNTGELFF.